Sequencing of this T cell receptor beta chain was carried out in a study of sequential checkpoint blockade in melanoma. Study-level information: Maintenance nivolumab came after either treatment sequence. TCRβ was sequenced from DNA of under 100 pretreatment tumors. About two dozen patients had tumor biopsies before treatment and at week 13.

Profiled with immunoSEQ multiplex PCR; TCRdb holds only in-frame clones, not every one. The table lists around 6,800 clones, less than 25% of them singletons, with around a tenth in the top ten. Study-wide points: Tumor T-cell fraction and clonality correlated with PD-L1 and CD8+ counts.

The treatment was: randomized to nivolumab then ipilimumab (arm A) or the reverse (arm B). A remark on this clone: Its target is not known.

Germline CDR1 and CDR2: SGHDN and FVKESK. V was cut by 1 base and J by 4 bases, with 11 bases left in between. This CDR3 has 15 residues. This chain connects TRBV14 to TRBJ2-1, with a tentative D call TRBD2 (5 bases). The receptor was derived from a human donor with melanoma. The sequencing used tumor tissue (inferred from file names), collected from a patient given nivolumab and ipilimumab in sequence. The CDR3 loop is CASSQGGIGYNEQFF. Written as DNA, the CDR3 is TGTGCCAGCAGCCAAGGAGGGATCGGATACAATGAGCAGTTCTTC.